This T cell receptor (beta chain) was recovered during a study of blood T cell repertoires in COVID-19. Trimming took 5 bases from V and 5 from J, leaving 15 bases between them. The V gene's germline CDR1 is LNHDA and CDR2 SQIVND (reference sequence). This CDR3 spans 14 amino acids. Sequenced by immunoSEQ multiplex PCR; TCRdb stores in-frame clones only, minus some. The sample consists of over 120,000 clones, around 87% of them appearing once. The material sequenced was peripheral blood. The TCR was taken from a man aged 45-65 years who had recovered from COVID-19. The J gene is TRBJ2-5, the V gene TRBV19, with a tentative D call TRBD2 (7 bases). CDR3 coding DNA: TGTGCCAGTAGTGAAGGGGGGGGTTGGGAGACCCAGTACTTC. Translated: CASSEGGGWETQYF. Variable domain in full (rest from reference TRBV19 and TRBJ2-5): DGGITQSPKYLFRKEGQNVTLSCEQNLNHDAMYWYRQDPGQGLRLIYYSQIVNDFQKGDIAEGYSVSREKKESFPLTVTSAQKNPTAFYLCASSEGGGWETQYFGPGTRLLVL.